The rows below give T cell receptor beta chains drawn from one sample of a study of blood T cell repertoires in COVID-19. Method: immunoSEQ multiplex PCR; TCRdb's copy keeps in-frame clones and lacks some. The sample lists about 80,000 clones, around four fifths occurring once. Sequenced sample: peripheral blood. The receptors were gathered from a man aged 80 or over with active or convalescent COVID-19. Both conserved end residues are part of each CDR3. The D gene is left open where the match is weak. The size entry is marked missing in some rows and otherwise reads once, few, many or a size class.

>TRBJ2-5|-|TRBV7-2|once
TGTGCCAGCAGCCTGCGGTTGCATCTTCAAGAGACCCAGTACTTC
CASSLRLHLQETQYF
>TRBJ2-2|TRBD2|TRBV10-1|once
TGCGCCAGCAGCGCACAGACTAGCGGAGGGACCGGGGAGCTGTTTTTT
CASSAQTSGGTGELFF
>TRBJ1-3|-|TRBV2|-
TGTGCCAGCAGTCCCCGGAGGAGGTTTCCTGGAAACACCATATATTTT
CASSPRRRFPGNTIYF
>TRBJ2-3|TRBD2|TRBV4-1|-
TGCGCCAGCAGCCAAGGCCTCTGGACTAGCGGGCAGTATTTT
CASSQGLWTSGQYF
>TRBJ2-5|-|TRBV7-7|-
TGTGCTAGCAGCTTAGACTTATTCGAGACCCAGTACTTC
CASSLDLFETQYF
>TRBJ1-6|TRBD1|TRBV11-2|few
TGTGCCAGCAGCCTATTAAGGGGGACAGGAAATTCACCCCTCCACTTT
CASSLLRGTGNSPLHF
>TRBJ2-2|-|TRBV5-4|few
TGTGCCAGCAGCCTAGGGCGGCAGGGGGGCGACACCGGGGAGCTGTTTTTT
CASSLGRQGGDTGELFF
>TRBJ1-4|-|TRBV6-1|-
TGTGCCAGCAGTGAGGAGGGTAGCGAAAAACTGTTTTTT
CASSEEGSEKLFF
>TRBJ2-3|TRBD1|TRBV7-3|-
TGTGCCAGCAGCTCGACAGGGGCCAGGACAGATACGCAGTATTTT
CASSSTGARTDTQYF
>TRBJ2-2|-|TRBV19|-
TGTGCCAGTAGTGGTAGCGGAGCGAACACCGGGGAGCTGTTTTTT
CASSGSGANTGELFF
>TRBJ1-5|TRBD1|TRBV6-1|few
TGTGCCAGCAGTGGGACAGGGGGCCTGTATAGCAATCAGCCCCAGCATTTT
CASSGTGGLYSNQPQHF
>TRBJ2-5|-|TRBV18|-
TGTGCCAGCTCACCACCTCAGGGCGGCGAGACCCAGTACTTC
CASSPPQGGETQYF
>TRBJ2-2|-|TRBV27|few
TGTGCCAGCAGTGGAACGGGATTTAGCACCGGGGAGCTGTTTTTT
CASSGTGFSTGELFF
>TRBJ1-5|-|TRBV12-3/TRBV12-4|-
TGTGCCAGCAGTCCACAGGGTGACCAGCCCCAGCATTTT
CASSPQGDQPQHF
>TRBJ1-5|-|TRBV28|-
TGTGCCAGCAGTTCTTGGGGCCTGGGGCAGCCCCAGCATTTT
CASSSWGLGQPQHF
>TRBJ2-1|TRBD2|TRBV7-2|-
TGTGCCAGCAGCTTAAGTATCACTAGCGGGAGGATTGAGCAGTTCTTC
CASSLSITSGRIEQFF
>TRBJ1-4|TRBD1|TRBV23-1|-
TGCGCCAGCAGTGAGACAGGGATTAACGCAACTAATGAAAAACTGTTTTTT
CASSETGINATNEKLFF
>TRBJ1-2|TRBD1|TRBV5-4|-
TGTGCCAGCAGCTTGGTAGGGACAGGGTATGGCTACACCTTC
CASSLVGTGYGYTF
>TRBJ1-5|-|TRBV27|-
TGTGCCAGCAGTTTATCTAGCCCCAGCAATCAGCCCCAGCATTTT
CASSLSSPSNQPQHF
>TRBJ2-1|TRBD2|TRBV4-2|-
TGTGCCAGCAGACCTACTAGCGGGGGGTCCTACAATGAGCAGTTCTTC
CASRPTSGGSYNEQFF
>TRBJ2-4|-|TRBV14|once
TGTGCCAGCAGCCAAGTCCAGGGACTAAACATTCAGTACTTC
CASSQVQGLNIQYF
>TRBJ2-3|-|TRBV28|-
TGTGCCAGCAGTCTAGCGCTTTCCACAGATACGCAGTATTTT
CASSLALSTDTQYF
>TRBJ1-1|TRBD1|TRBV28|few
TGTGCCAGCAGCTATGGGCGGTGGACAGGGGGCAATGAAGCTTTCTTT
CASSYGRWTGGNEAFF
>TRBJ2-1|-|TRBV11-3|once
TGTGCCAGCAGCTCCTACTCACTAGCAAATGAGCAGTTCTTC
CASSSYSLANEQFF
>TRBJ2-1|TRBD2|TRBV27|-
TGTGCCAGCAGTTTTGGGCGGGGTAGCGGGAGGGTATCCTACAATGAGCAGTTCTTC
CASSFGRGSGRVSYNEQFF
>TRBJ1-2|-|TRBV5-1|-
TGCGCCAGCAGCGGTCGGACAGCCGCTAACTATGGCTACACCTTC
CASSGRTAANYGYTF
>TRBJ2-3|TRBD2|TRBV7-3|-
TGTGCCAGCAGCCTTGGGACTAGCGGGGGCACAGATACGCAGTATTTT
CASSLGTSGGTDTQYF
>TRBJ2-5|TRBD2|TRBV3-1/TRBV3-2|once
TGTGCCAGCAGCCAAGATCGGGCTAGCGGGAGGGAAGAGACCCAGTACTTC
CASSQDRASGREETQYF
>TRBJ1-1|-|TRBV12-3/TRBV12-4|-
TGTGCCAGCAGTTTCTCAGGGAACACTGAAGCTTTCTTT
CASSFSGNTEAFF
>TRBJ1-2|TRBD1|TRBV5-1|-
TGCGCCAGCAGCATGGGACAGGGAGCGGTCTACACCTTC
CASSMGQGAVYTF
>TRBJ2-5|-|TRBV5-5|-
TGTGCCAGCAGCTTGGTTGGAGGTCTAGAGACCCAGTACTTC
CASSLVGGLETQYF
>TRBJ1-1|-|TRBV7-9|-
TGTGCCAGCAGTTCCACGACGGGTACTGAAGCTTTCTTT
CASSSTTGTEAFF
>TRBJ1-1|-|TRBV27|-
TGTGCCAGCAGTTTCTCTGGGGGGGTAACTGAAGCTTTCTTT
CASSFSGGVTEAFF
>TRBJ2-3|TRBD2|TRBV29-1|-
TGCAGCGTCTTCGCTAGCGGGAACTCAGTAGATACGCAGTATTTT
CSVFASGNSVDTQYF
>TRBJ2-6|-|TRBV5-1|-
TGCGCCAGCAGCTTGGTTCAGTCTGGGGCCAACGTCCTGACTTTC
CASSLVQSGANVLTF